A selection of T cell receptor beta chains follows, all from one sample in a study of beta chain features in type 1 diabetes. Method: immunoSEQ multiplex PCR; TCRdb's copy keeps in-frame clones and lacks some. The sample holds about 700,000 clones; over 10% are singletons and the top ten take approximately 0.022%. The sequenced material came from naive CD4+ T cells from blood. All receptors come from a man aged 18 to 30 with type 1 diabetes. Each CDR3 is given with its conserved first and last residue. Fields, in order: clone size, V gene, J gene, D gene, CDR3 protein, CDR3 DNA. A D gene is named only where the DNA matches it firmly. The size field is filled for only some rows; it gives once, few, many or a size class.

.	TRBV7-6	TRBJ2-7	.	CASSLGGDEQYF	TGTGCCAGCAGCTTAGGAGGGGACGAGCAGTACTTC
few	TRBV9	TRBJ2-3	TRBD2	CASSVGAGGLSTDTQYF	TGTGCCAGCAGCGTAGGAGCGGGGGGACTCAGCACAGATACGCAGTATTTT
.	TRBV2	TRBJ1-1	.	CASRFPSVDTEAFF	TGTGCCAGCAGGTTTCCCAGTGTGGACACTGAAGCTTTCTTT
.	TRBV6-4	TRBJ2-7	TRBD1	CASSDWGQNFLFYEQYF	TGTGCCAGCAGTGACTGGGGACAGAACTTCTTATTCTACGAGCAGTACTTC
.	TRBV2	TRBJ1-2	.	CASSNRRDVDPKNGYTF	TGTGCCAGCAGTAACCGCCGGGACGTGGATCCTAAAAATGGCTACACCTTC
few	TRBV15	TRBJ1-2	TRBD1	CATRGTGGAYGYTF	TGTGCCACCAGAGGGACAGGGGGCGCCTATGGCTACACCTTC
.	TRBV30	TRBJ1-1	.	CACSAQINTEAFF	TGTGCCTGCTCGGCGCAGATTAACACTGAAGCTTTCTTT
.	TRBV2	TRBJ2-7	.	CASSESGDPAYEQYF	TGTGCCAGCAGTGAATCAGGGGACCCCGCCTACGAGCAGTACTTC
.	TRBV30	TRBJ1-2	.	CAWSAQGFDGYTF	TGTGCCTGGAGTGCACAGGGTTTCGATGGCTACACCTTC
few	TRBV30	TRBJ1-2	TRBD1	CAWFTTEDRRYGYTF	TGTGCCTGGTTCACGACGGAGGACAGGAGGTATGGCTACACCTTC
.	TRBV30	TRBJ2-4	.	CATGGTRVSKNIQYF	TGTGCCACTGGGGGTACCAGGGTGTCCAAAAACATTCAGTACTTC
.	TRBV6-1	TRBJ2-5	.	CASTSSAYQETQYF	TGTGCCAGCACGTCCTCAGCCTACCAAGAGACCCAGTACTTC
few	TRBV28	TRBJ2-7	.	CASTGDNSYEQYF	TGTGCCAGCACGGGGGACAACTCCTACGAGCAGTACTTC
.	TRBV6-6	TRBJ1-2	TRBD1	CASNPGGSNYGYTF	TGTGCCAGCAACCCAGGGGGCTCTAACTATGGCTACACCTTC
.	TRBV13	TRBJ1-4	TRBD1	CASSRQGTKSRTNEKLFF	TGTGCCAGCAGCCGACAGGGTACCAAGAGTAGGACTAATGAAAAACTGTTTTTT
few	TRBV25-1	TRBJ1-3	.	CASMLEGSGNTIYF	TGTGCCAGCATGCTGGAGGGATCTGGAAACACCATATATTTT
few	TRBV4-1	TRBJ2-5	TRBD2	CASSQDGLGIRYF	TGCGCCAGCAGCCAGGATGGACTAGGGATAAGGTACTTC
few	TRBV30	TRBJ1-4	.	CAWSYPSLRGEKLFF	TGTGCCTGGAGTTACCCCTCCCTTAGAGGTGAAAAACTGTTTTTT
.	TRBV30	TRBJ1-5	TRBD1	CAWSFGQGYSNQPQHF	TGTGCCTGGAGTTTCGGACAGGGTTATAGCAATCAGCCCCAGCATTTT
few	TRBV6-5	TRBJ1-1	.	CASSYGPEAFF	TGTGCCAGCAGTTACGGGCCTGAAGCTTTCTTT
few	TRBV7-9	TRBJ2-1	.	CASSLTGSYNEQFF	TGTGCCAGCAGCTTGACAGGATCCTACAATGAGCAGTTCTTC
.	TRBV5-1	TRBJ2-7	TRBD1	CASVLGQGSGEQYF	TGCGCCAGTGTCCTTGGACAGGGAAGCGGAGAGCAGTACTTC
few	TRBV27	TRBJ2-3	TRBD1	CASSSGQGAVDTQYF	TGTGCCAGCAGTTCCGGACAGGGGGCGGTAGATACGCAGTATTTT
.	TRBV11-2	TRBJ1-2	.	CASSPIQDDYGYTF	TGTGCCAGCAGCCCCATACAGGATGACTATGGCTACACCTTC
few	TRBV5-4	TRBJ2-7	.	CASNTELTDEQYF	TGTGCCAGCAACACCGAGTTGACGGACGAGCAGTACTTC
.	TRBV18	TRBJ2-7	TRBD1	CASSLGQDYEQYF	TGTGCCAGCTCTCTCGGACAGGATTACGAGCAGTACTTC
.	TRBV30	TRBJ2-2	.	CAWAHRAYTGELFF	TGTGCCTGGGCCCACAGGGCGTACACCGGGGAGCTGTTTTTT
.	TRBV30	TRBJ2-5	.	CAWSSQETQYF	TGTGCCTGGAGCTCACAAGAGACCCAGTACTTC
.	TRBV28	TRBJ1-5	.	CASSPGRLRQYNQPQHF	TGTGCCAGCAGTCCCGGCCGGCTCAGACAGTACAATCAGCCCCAGCATTTT